Here is one T cell receptor (beta chain) with its context. Antigen unknown. The data were taken from a study of T cells in Graves' hyperthyroidism and ophthalmopathy. General study results and limits: Progression to ophthalmopathy was predicted a median of roughly 6.5 months early.

These patients, aged 18 to 65, had recently diagnosed hyperthyroidism lasting under 2 months. Germline V gene sequence: CDR1 SGDLS, CDR2 YYNGEE. Trimming shortened V by 1 base and J by 0 bases, and 13 bases separated the two germline ends. The CDR3 is made up of 16 amino acids. RNA transcripts were the template for amplifying TCR beta CDR3 regions. When the TCR CDR3 underwent first-round RT-PCR, the HTBI primer set was used. TCRdb independently ran MiXCR on the multiplex PCR reads; one entry per CDR3 protein. Here the sample spans under 300,000 distinct CDR3 sequences, more than 14% being singletons. The chain has TRBV9 and TRBJ1-1, with D possibly matching TRBD1 (6 bases). The specimen was blood. This receptor was taken from a woman between 35 and 50 years old with Graves' hyperthyroidism that later progressed to Graves' ophthalmopathy. CDR3 amino acids: CASSVSGGEMNTEAFF. CDR3 coding DNA: TGTGCCAGCAGCGTAAGTGGGGGCGAGATGAACACTGAAGCTTTCTTT.